A selection of T cell receptor beta chains follows, all from one sample in a study of T cell responses to AZD1222 COVID-19 vaccine. Profiling relied on immunoSEQ multiplex PCR, and the TCRdb table lists in-frame clones only, not all of them. The repertoire holds 150,000 to 200,000 clones, 87% seen once, with under 3.5% in the top ten. The input for sequencing was peripheral blood, taken on day 0 of MenACWY control vaccination. The receptors shown here come from an adult in good health. CDR3s include the opening cysteine and the closing phenylalanine or tryptophan.

cdr3_aa: CASSPGLRGSWDTEAFF
v_call: TRBV19
j_call: TRBJ1-1

cdr3_aa: CASSSSLGEKLFF
v_call: TRBV28
j_call: TRBJ1-4

cdr3_aa: CASNKAGAFYNEQFF
v_call: TRBV28
j_call: TRBJ2-1

cdr3_aa: CASREQGIFGNEKLFF
v_call: TRBV5-1
j_call: TRBJ1-4

cdr3_aa: CASSLIAGAGEQYF
v_call: TRBV7-3
j_call: TRBJ2-7

cdr3_aa: CASSHDIAGELFF
v_call: TRBV14
j_call: TRBJ2-2

cdr3_aa: CASSRKQVGPEKLFF
v_call: TRBV28
j_call: TRBJ1-4

cdr3_aa: CASSATANSNQPQHF
v_call: TRBV9
j_call: TRBJ1-5

cdr3_aa: CASSPSHSTDTQYF
v_call: TRBV7-2
j_call: TRBJ2-3

cdr3_aa: CATGGGSYNSPLHF
v_call: TRBV3-1/TRBV3-2
j_call: TRBJ1-6

cdr3_aa: CASSESPTSPYEQYF
v_call: TRBV6-1
j_call: TRBJ2-7

cdr3_aa: CASSFQQGNTDTQYF
v_call: TRBV5-4
j_call: TRBJ2-3

cdr3_aa: CASSLGVVDGYTF
v_call: TRBV5-1
j_call: TRBJ1-2

cdr3_aa: CASSYLRTDTQYF
v_call: TRBV6-5
j_call: TRBJ2-3

cdr3_aa: CASSPNPGRVGTEAFF
v_call: TRBV5-6
j_call: TRBJ1-1

cdr3_aa: CASSLGGGQPQHF
v_call: TRBV12-3/TRBV12-4
j_call: TRBJ1-5

cdr3_aa: CASSGQGAGTGELFF
v_call: TRBV9
j_call: TRBJ2-2

cdr3_aa: CASSEPFANYGYTF
v_call: TRBV2
j_call: TRBJ1-2

cdr3_aa: CASSFGPSGSVNEQFF
v_call: TRBV5-1
j_call: TRBJ2-1

cdr3_aa: CGQGINEKLFF
v_call: TRBV29-1
j_call: TRBJ1-4

cdr3_aa: CASSFSGLGGYGQPQHF
v_call: TRBV28
j_call: TRBJ1-5

cdr3_aa: CASSPIVGVNEKLFF
v_call: TRBV7-9
j_call: TRBJ1-4

cdr3_aa: CASSQDDAEGAEQYF
v_call: TRBV4-2
j_call: TRBJ2-7

cdr3_aa: CASSVGVGGDTGELFF
v_call: TRBV9
j_call: TRBJ2-2

cdr3_aa: CASSLTVAGEAFF
v_call: TRBV7-3
j_call: TRBJ1-1

cdr3_aa: CASSLAYSTDTQYF
v_call: TRBV7-8
j_call: TRBJ2-3